This TCR beta chain was sequenced during a study of T-cell reconstitution after alpha-beta-depleted transplantation in children. Trimming took off 5 bases at V and 3 bases at J, with 11 bases between the two ends. The CDR3 is made up of 13 amino acids. Germline V gene lookup returns CDR1 SGHTA and CDR2 FQGNSA. Unique molecular identifiers were used in preparing the TCRbeta library. One entry per CDR3 protein, called by TCRdb with MiXCR from the PCR reads. The sample consists of hundreds of thousands of distinct CDR3 sequences, approximately 17% of them appearing once. V is TRBV7-2 and J is TRBJ2-7, with D perhaps assigned TRBD1 or TRBD2 (5 bases each). The sequenced sample was PBMCs from the stem cell graft donor, obtained from the stem cell graft. The source of this sequence is a human donor who donated a stem cell graft to a child with acute myeloid leukemia. The CDR3 DNA reads TGTGCCAGCAGCAAGGGGCGGGTCTACGAGCAGTACTTC. Translation: CASSKGRVYEQYF. The full variable domain, rest sourced from reference TRBV7-2 and TRBJ2-7, is GAGVSQSPSNKVTEKGKDVELRCDPISGHTALYWYRQSLGQGLEFLIYFQGNSAPDKSGLPSDRFSAERTGGSVSTLTIQRTQQEDSAVYLCASSKGRVYEQYFGPGTRLTVT.